This entry concerns a single T cell receptor (beta chain). Its antigen is as yet unknown. The CDR3 has 15 amino acids. V was clipped by 0 bases and J by 0 bases, with 7 bases between them. CDR1 is MNHEY, CDR2 SMNVEV, per germline (reference sequence). These data originate in a study of T cells in localized non-small cell lung cancer. Overall study findings and caveats: Sequencing involved a lone tumor region, leaving heterogeneity possible.

The data were produced by immunoSEQ multiplex PCR, yet TCRdb's version contains in-frame clones alone and is incomplete. The table has about 18,000 clones, approximately 83% seen once. Sequenced here: peripheral blood, sampled before any cancer treatment. V gene TRBV27 combines with J gene TRBJ2-3; D gene uncertain. The clonotype was recovered from a female donor aged 60 or older with stage I lung adenocarcinoma. Here the CDR3 DNA reads TGTGCCAGCAGTTTATCTGGTGGGAGCACAGATACGCAGTATTTT. Translation: CASSLSGGSTDTQYF.